Following are 21 T cell receptor beta chains from one sample sequenced in a study of cytomegalovirus exposure and HLA in healthy donors. Use of 60 Vbeta and 13 Jbeta primers characterized the PCR. Profiling relied on immunoSEQ multiplex PCR, and the TCRdb table lists in-frame clones only, not all of them. Its table lists roughly 45,000 clones. The sequencing sample was made of PBMCs. The receptors were gathered from a woman aged 25 to 45 in good health and CMV-seronegative.

The V and J genes are TRBV7-9 and TRBJ1-3; the match to TRBD1 covers 10 bases. The J segment lost 1 base and the V segment lost 5 bases, leaving 8 bases of the junction unmatched. The CDR3 totals 17 residues. Germline lookup yields CDR1 SEHNR and CDR2 FQNEAQ (reference sequence). CDR3 bases: TGTGCCAGCAGCCCCGGGACAGGGGTTTATTCTGGAAACACCATATATTTT. Translated: CASSPGTGVYSGNTIYF. Filled out from reference TRBV7-9 and TRBJ1-3, the complete variable domain reads DTGVSQNPRHKITKRGQNVTFRCDPISEHNRLYWYRQTLGQGPEFLTYFQNEAQLEKSRLLSDRFSAERPKGSFSTLEIQRTEQGDSAMYLCASSPGTGVYSGNTIYFGEGSWLTVV.

The J gene is TRBJ1-4, the V gene TRBV29-1, with D perhaps matching TRBD1 (5 bases). Germline CDR1 is SQVTM and CDR2 is ANQGSEA. Trimming shortened V by 7 bases and J by 7 bases, and 19 bases separated the two germline ends. The CDR3 consists of 14 residues. CDR3 nucleotides: TGCAGCGAAGACCGAGGTCAGGGCAGTGAAAAACTGTTTTTT. This encodes CSEDRGQGSEKLFF.

This chain connects TRBV29-1 to TRBJ2-2, with 10 bases fitting TRBD1. CDR1 and CDR2 (germline): SQVTM, ANQGSEA. The CDR3 is 14 amino acids. With 5 bases clipped from V and 5 bases from J, the junction kept 5 bases outside the gene matches. CDR3 protein: CSVQQDRGTGELFF. The DNA of the CDR3 is TGCAGCGTTCAACAGGACAGGGGGACCGGGGAGCTGTTTTTT.

V is TRBV9 and J is TRBJ2-1; maybe TRBD2 (6 bases). The CDR3 is 16 residues long. The germline V gene has CDR1 SGDLS and CDR2 YYNGEE. The ends were cut back, 4 bases at V and 4 bases at J, with 18 bases in the middle. The CDR3 here is CASSRVGGSGYNEQFF. The CDR3 nucleotides are TGTGCCAGCAGCCGGGTTGGAGGGAGTGGGTACAATGAGCAGTTCTTC.

V is TRBV10-2 and J is TRBJ1-1; possible D gene TRBD1, 5 bases. The CDR3 runs to 13 residues. Trimming stripped 9 bases from V and 5 bases from J, with 16 bases between. CDR1 and CDR2 from the germline V gene are WSHSY and SAAADI. The CDR3 loop reads CASRDGGLTEAFF. The CDR3 coding sequence is TGCGCCAGTAGAGACGGGGGTTTGACTGAAGCTTTCTTT.

The CDR3 DNA is TGCGCCAGCAGCTTACTAGCGGGGAGCTACGAGCAGTACTTC. This sequence encodes CASSLLAGSYEQYF. The J gene is TRBJ2-7, the V gene TRBV5-1; 10 bases are a match to TRBD2. This CDR3 has 14 amino acids. Germline V gene sequence: CDR1 SGHRS, CDR2 YFSETQ. V lost 2 bases to trimming and J lost 3 bases; unmatched junction nucleotides: 2.

This chain joins TRBV5-1 and TRBJ2-7; TRBD1 matches 8 bases. The CDR3 covers 14 residues. From germline, CDR1 is SGHRS and CDR2 YFSETQ. With 0 bases clipped from V and 5 bases from J, the junction kept 4 bases outside the gene matches. The CDR3 nucleotides are TGCGCCAGCAGCTTGGCAGGGGGCCCCGACGAGCAGTACTTC. Amino acid sequence: CASSLAGGPDEQYF.

V is TRBV9 and J is TRBJ2-1; 12 positions match TRBD2. J gave up 6 bases and V 0 bases, and 4 bases lay outside the gene matches. The CDR3 spans 16 residues. Per the germline V gene, CDR1 is SGDLS and CDR2 is YYNGEE. The CDR3: CASSVAPTSGGNEQFF. The CDR3 DNA reads TGTGCCAGCAGCGTAGCTCCGACTAGCGGGGGCAATGAGCAGTTCTTC.

The chain is built from TRBV5-1 and TRBJ2-1; 9 bases are a match to TRBD2. There are 15 residues in the CDR3. The germline CDR1 and CDR2 sequences are SGHRS and YFSETQ. Losses at the gene ends were 3 bases for V and 4 bases for J; bases not matched to a gene: 5. The CDR3 bases are TGCGCCAGCAGCTGGAGGACTAGCGATTACAATGAGCAGTTCTTC. Its translation: CASSWRTSDYNEQFF.

J is TRBJ1-2 and V is TRBV30, with a weak D call TRBD1 (6 bases). The CDR3 length is 15 residues. The germline V gene has CDR1 GTSNPN and CDR2 SVGIG (reference sequence). The ends were cut back, 0 bases at V and 8 bases at J, with 19 bases in the middle. The CDR3 region is CAWSVPAGAIPGYTF. CDR3 sequence (DNA): TGTGCCTGGAGTGTACCGGCGGGGGCCATCCCCGGCTACACCTTC.

The chain carries TRBV10-3 and TRBJ2-2, with a possible D match to TRBD2 (5 bases). The CDR3 is 14 residues long. Germline lookup yields CDR1 ENHRY and CDR2 SYGVKD. CDR3 in amino acids: CAPLPPGSAGELFF. CDR3 nucleotide sequence: TGTGCGCCTCTCCCCCCGGGATCGGCCGGGGAGCTGTTTTTT.

The chain uses TRBV28 and TRBJ2-7, with TRBD2 matching over 12 bases. V trimming: 10 bases; J trimming: 4 bases; junction bases outside the gene matches: 5. The CDR3 contains 13 residues. The germline gives CDR1 MDHEN, CDR2 SYDVKM. The CDR3 DNA sequence: TGTGCCACCAGACTAGCGGGGGATTACGAGCAGTACTTC. This translates into CATRLAGDYEQYF.

The chain uses TRBV6-5 and TRBJ1-1; TRBD1 matches 9 bases. V was clipped by 5 bases and J by 3 bases; unmatched bases: 4. This CDR3 contains 14 residues. Looked up from germline, CDR1 is MNHEY and CDR2 is SVGAGI. The CDR3 loop reads CASSARTGDTEAFF. The CDR3 DNA sequence: TGTGCCAGCAGTGCGCGGACAGGGGACACTGAAGCTTTCTTT.

The V and J genes are TRBV6-5 and TRBJ2-7, with 11 bases identical to TRBD2. V shed 0 bases and J 9 bases; nucleotides not matched to a gene: 7. Per germline, CDR1 MNHEY and CDR2 SVGAGI. The CDR3 loop spans 15 amino acids. As DNA, the CDR3 is TGTGCCAGCAGTTACTCGTCTAGCGGGAGGAGTCGGCAGTACTTC. This gives the protein CASSYSSSGRSRQYF.

The rearrangement joins TRBV29-1 to TRBJ1-1; 8 nucleotides align to TRBD1. The germline V gene has CDR1 SQVTM and CDR2 ANQGSEA. Trimming at V came to 4 bases and at J to 5 bases, leaving 9 bases not matched to a gene. The CDR3 extends over 14 amino acids. In nucleotides, the CDR3 is TGCAGCGTTGGGCACAGGGGGGGAGGAACTGAAGCTTTCTTT. Protein product: CSVGHRGGGTEAFF.

The gene calls are TRBV28 and TRBJ1-5; unclear D gene. Germline loops: CDR1 MDHEN, CDR2 SYDVKM. This CDR3 contains 14 residues. Between the trimmed V and J ends, which lost 2 bases and 1 base, there was a span of 6 bases. CDR3 nucleotides: TGTGCCAGCAGTTTAGGGCCAAGCAATCAGCCCCAGCATTTT. Translating it yields CASSLGPSNQPQHF.

The chain's CDR3 is CASSPDREGEKLFF. CDR3 coding DNA: TGCGCCAGCAGCCCGGACAGGGAGGGAGAAAAACTGTTTTTT. V is TRBV4-3 and J is TRBJ1-4, with TRBD1 identical over 8 bases. J lost 8 bases, V lost 4 bases, and 6 bases had no gene match. From germline, CDR1 is LGHNA and CDR2 YSLEER. The CDR3 extends over 14 amino acids.

The V call is TRBV18, the J call TRBJ2-2; D is undetermined. This CDR3 spans 12 amino acids. Trimming stripped 6 bases from V and 6 bases from J, with 8 bases between. In germline, CDR1 is KGHSH, CDR2 LQKENI. CDR3 coding DNA: TGTGCCAGCTCCCAGGCGTCCGGGGAGCTGTTTTTT. This codes for CASSQASGELFF.

The chain has TRBV4-2 and TRBJ2-1, with D perhaps matching TRBD2 (5 bases). Trimming shortened V by 2 bases and J by 10 bases, and 15 bases separated the two germline ends. The CDR3 runs 14 residues. CDR1 is LGHNA, CDR2 YNFKEQ, per germline. Here the CDR3 reads CASSQRRAGREQFF. CDR3 nucleotides: TGTGCCAGCAGCCAACGTAGGGCGGGCCGCGAGCAGTTCTTC.

The J gene is TRBJ2-1, the V gene TRBV15; D possibly corresponds to TRBD1 (5 bases). This CDR3 has 14 amino acids. With 0 bases removed from V and 13 bases from J, the gap between germline ends came to 16 bases. CDR1 is LNHNV and CDR2 is YYDKDF in the germline V gene (reference sequence). The CDR3 here is CATSRDYADQGQFF. For the CDR3, the DNA is TGTGCCACCAGCAGAGATTACGCCGATCAGGGCCAGTTCTTC.

V and J are TRBV27 and TRBJ2-7, with 10 bases fitting TRBD2. The germline V gene has CDR1 MNHEY and CDR2 SMNVEV (reference sequence). V was clipped by 6 bases and J by 1 base; unmatched bases: 3. The CDR3 length is 14 residues. The CDR3 sequence: CASSKAGGSYEQYF. For the CDR3, the DNA is TGTGCCAGCAGCAAAGCGGGAGGGTCCTACGAGCAGTACTTC.